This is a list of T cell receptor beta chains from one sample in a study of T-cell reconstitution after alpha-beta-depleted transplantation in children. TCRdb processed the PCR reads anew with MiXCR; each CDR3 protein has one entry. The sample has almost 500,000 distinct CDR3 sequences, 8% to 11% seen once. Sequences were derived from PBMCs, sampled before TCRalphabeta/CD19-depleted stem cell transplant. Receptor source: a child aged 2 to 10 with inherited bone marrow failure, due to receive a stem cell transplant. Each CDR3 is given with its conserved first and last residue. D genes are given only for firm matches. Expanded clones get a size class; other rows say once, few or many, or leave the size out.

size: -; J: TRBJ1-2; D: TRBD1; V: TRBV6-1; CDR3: CASGRQGGRVYYGYTF; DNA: TGTGCCAGCGGTAGACAGGGGGGGCGGGTTTACTATGGCTACACCTTC
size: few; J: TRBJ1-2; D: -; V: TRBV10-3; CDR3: CAISEGQTSYGYTF; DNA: TGTGCCATCAGTGAGGGACAGACGTCCTATGGCTACACCTTC
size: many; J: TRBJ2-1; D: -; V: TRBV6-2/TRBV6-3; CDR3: CASSYSLTYNEQFF; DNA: TGTGCCAGCAGTTACTCCCTCACTTACAATGAGCAGTTCTTC
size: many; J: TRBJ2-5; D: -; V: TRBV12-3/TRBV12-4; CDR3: CASTGRNQETQYF; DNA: TGTGCCAGCACGGGACGGAACCAAGAGACCCAGTACTTC
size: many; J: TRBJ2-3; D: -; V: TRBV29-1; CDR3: CSVDDSYTDTQYF; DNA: TGCAGCGTTGACGACTCTTACACAGATACGCAGTATTTT
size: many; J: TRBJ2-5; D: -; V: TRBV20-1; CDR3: CSASTQETQYF; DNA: TGCAGTGCTAGTACTCAAGAGACCCAGTACTTC
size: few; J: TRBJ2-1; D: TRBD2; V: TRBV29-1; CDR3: CSVVLAANNEQFF; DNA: TGCAGCGTTGTACTAGCGGCAAACAATGAGCAGTTCTTC
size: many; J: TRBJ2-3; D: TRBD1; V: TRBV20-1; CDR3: CSATGTGDSSTDTQYF; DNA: TGCAGTGCTACCGGGACAGGGGACTCTAGCACAGATACGCAGTATTTT
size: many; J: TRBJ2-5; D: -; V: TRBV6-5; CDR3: CASSYSNAGAQYF; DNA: TGTGCCAGCAGTTACTCGAACGCAGGGGCCCAGTACTTC
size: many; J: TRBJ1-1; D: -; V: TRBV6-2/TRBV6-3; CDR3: CASSFWGQTNTEAFF; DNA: TGTGCCAGCAGTTTTTGGGGACAAACGAACACTGAAGCTTTCTTT
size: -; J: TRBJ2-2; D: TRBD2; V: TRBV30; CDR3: CAWRGGRLANTGELFF; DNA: TGTGCCTGGAGGGGGGGTCGACTAGCTAACACCGGGGAGCTGTTTTTT